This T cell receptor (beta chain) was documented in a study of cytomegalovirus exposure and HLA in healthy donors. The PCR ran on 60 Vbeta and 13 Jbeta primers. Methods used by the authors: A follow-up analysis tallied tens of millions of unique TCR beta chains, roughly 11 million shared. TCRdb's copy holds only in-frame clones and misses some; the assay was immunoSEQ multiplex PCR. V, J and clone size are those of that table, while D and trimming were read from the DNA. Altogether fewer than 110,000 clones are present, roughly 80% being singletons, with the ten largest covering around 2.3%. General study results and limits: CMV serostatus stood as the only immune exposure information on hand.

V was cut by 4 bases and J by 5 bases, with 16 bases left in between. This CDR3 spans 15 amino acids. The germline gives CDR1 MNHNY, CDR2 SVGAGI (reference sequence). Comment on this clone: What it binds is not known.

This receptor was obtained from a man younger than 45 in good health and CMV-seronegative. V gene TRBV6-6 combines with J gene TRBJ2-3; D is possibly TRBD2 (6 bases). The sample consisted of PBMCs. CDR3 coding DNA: TGTGCCAGCAGTTCCCCCTTGGGGGGTGTAGATACGCAGTATTTT. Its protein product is CASSSPLGGVDTQYF.